This T cell receptor (beta chain) comes out of a study of cytomegalovirus exposure and HLA in healthy donors. With 60 Vbeta and 13 Jbeta primers, the PCR was carried out. Clones were sequenced by immunoSEQ multiplex PCR, and TCRdb holds only the in-frame ones, with some missing. The sample holds 140,000 or so clones; around four fifths are singletons and the top ten take approximately 9.7%. The V gene lost 10 bases and the J gene lost 2 bases, with 14 bases spanning the gap. Per germline, CDR1 MNHEY and CDR2 SMNVEV (reference sequence). The CDR3 extends over 13 amino acids. The chain uses TRBV27 and TRBJ2-5; tentatively, D is TRBD2 (6 bases). Material for sequencing was PBMCs. This clonotype was sampled from a woman aged 55 to 70 in good health and CMV-seropositive. CDR3 sequence reads: CAIGSGIQETQYF. For the CDR3, the DNA is TGTGCCATCGGGAGCGGAATTCAAGAGACCCAGTACTTC.